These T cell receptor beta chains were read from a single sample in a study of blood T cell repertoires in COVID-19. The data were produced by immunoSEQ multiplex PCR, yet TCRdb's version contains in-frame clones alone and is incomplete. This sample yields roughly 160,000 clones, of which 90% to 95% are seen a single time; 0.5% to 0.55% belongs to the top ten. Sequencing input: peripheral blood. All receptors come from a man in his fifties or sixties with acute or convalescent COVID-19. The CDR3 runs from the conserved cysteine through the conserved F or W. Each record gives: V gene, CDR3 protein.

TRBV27,CASSVPGGQQRNEQFF
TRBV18,CASSPFARDSGNTIYF
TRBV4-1,CASSYRDNTEAFF
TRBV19,CASSIGGSEQFF
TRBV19,CASSIGPQAGNTEAFF
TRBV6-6,CASSRDRASEKLFF
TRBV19,CASRQQGTTGNTIYF
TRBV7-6,CASSFNTPGQGVSSPLHF
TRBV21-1,CARRDYEQYF
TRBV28,CASSGQGSDTQYF
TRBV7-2,CASSLEHEQYF
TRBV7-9,CASSFRPQGSGANVLTF
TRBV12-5,CASGDPQGRKGYTF
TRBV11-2,CASSLGAVSEQFF
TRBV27,CASSSTSGRGDTQYF
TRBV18,CASSPSGTGDSNQPQHF
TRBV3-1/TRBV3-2,CASSQLDSGTEAFF
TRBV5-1,CASSTGLADEQYF
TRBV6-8,CASRPKTGTSNEQFF
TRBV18,CASSTSEAGAYEQYF